A single sample gave rise to the 30 T cell receptor beta chains below, sequenced in a study of blood T cell repertoires in COVID-19. Some clones are missing from TCRdb's copy, which holds only in-frame ones; the method was immunoSEQ multiplex PCR. This sample has roughly 41,000 clones, with around 87% found just once. The sequenced material came from peripheral blood. These receptors all come from a human donor in a cohort sampled during active COVID-19.

The genes are TRBV4-3 and TRBJ2-3; 8 nucleotides match TRBD2. The CDR3 spans 16 residues. Germline CDR1 is LGHNA and CDR2 is YSLEER. J lost 1 base, V lost 4 bases, and 7 bases had no gene match. The CDR3: CASSPEAGGGTDTQYF. The CDR3 nucleotides read TGCGCCAGCAGCCCCGAGGCGGGGGGTGGCACAGATACGCAGTATTTT.

The rearrangement links TRBV5-4 to TRBJ2-7, with D hard to call. The CDR3 totals 13 residues. Deletions cut 2 bases from V and 2 bases from J, with 8 bases between. Germline assignment: CDR1 SGHNT and CDR2 YYREEE (reference sequence). The CDR3 DNA is TGTGCCAGCAGCTTAATTGGAGCCTACGAGCAGTACTTC. Protein: CASSLIGAYEQYF.

The chain employs TRBV7-9 and TRBJ2-7; D possibly corresponds to TRBD2 (6 bases). Between the trimmed V and J ends, which lost 5 bases and 2 bases, there was a span of 19 bases. This CDR3 comprises 16 residues. The germline CDR1 and CDR2 sequences are SEHNR and FQNEAQ (reference sequence). This CDR3 is CASSGSTGLYPYEQYF. CDR3 nucleotide sequence: TGTGCCAGCAGCGGTTCTACGGGACTGTACCCCTACGAGCAGTACTTC.

Comments on this clone: Relative to the germline gene, one junction end is altered; a read error may explain this. The genes are TRBV6-5 and TRBJ1-5; TRBD1 is a possible D gene (6 bases). Per the germline V gene, CDR1 is MNHEY and CDR2 is SVGAGI. The CDR3 sequence is 14 residues long. CDR3: CASSDSGGNQPQHF. The CDR3 DNA reads as TGTGCCAGCAGTGACTCAGGGGGCAATCAGCCCCAGCATTTT.

The chain employs TRBV5-6 and TRBJ1-5; 8 bases are shared with TRBD1. This CDR3 spans 15 amino acids. With V trimmed by 0 bases and J by 1 base, 0 bases remained unmatched. Looked up from germline, CDR1 is SGHDT and CDR2 is YYEEEE. CDR3 DNA: TGTGCCAGCAGCTTGGGGACAGGGAGCAATCAGCCCCAGCATTTT. It specifies CASSLGTGSNQPQHF.

The chain combines TRBV28 with TRBJ1-2, with 9 bases aligning to TRBD1. The V segment lost 6 bases and the J segment 8 bases; nucleotides outside the gene matches: 7. This CDR3 contains 13 residues. From germline, CDR1 is MDHEN and CDR2 SYDVKM. CDR3 region: CASRLGTGQGYTF. The CDR3 DNA reads TGTGCCAGCAGACTCGGGACAGGGCAAGGCTACACCTTC.

The rearrangement links TRBV6-5 to TRBJ1-2; D ambiguous. Germline V CDR1 and CDR2: MNHEY, SVGAGI. This CDR3 has 13 residues. The V end lost 5 bases, the J end lost 7 bases, and 14 bases lay between the germline ends. The CDR3 DNA reads TGTGCCAGCAGTCCAAAAGTATCGGGTGGCTACACCTTC. It translates to CASSPKVSGGYTF.

This clone was seen just once. The V gene is TRBV6-6, the J gene TRBJ2-7, with no clear D. The V gene's germline CDR1 is MNHNY and CDR2 SVGAGI (reference sequence). V dropped 4 bases and J dropped 5 bases, with 3 bases sitting between them. The CDR3 length is 10 residues. The DNA of the CDR3 is TGTGCCAGCAGTTCAAACGAGCAGTACTTC. It specifies CASSSNEQYF.

This chain connects TRBV2 to TRBJ2-7, with TRBD2 identical over 14 bases. V gave up 6 bases and J gave up 0 bases; unmatched junction bases: 16. The CDR3 is 20 residues long. The germline CDR1 and CDR2 sequences are SNHLY and FYNNEI. CDR3: CASSEFPGTSGGLSSYEQYF. The CDR3 nucleotides read TGTGCCAGCAGCGAATTTCCCGGGACTAGCGGGGGCTTATCCTCCTACGAGCAGTACTTC.

This clone was detected only a few times. The chain has TRBV7-9 and TRBJ1-1, with TRBD1 matching over 10 bases. Germline assignment: CDR1 SEHNR and CDR2 FQNEAQ (reference sequence). V shed 5 bases and J 8 bases; nucleotides not matched to a gene: 2. The CDR3 extends over 12 amino acids. CDR3 nucleotides: TGTGCCAGCAGCCGGGACAGGGGAGAAGCTTTCTTT. As protein: CASSRDRGEAFF.

This chain links TRBV7-3 with TRBJ1-1; D unclear. V gave up 2 bases and J gave up 3 bases, with 7 bases separating them. This CDR3 contains 13 residues. CDR1 is SGHTA and CDR2 is FQGTGA in the germline V gene. The CDR3 reads CASSLLRDTEAFF. CDR3 bases: TGTGCCAGCAGCTTACTCCGGGACACTGAAGCTTTCTTT. The full variable domain, completed using reference TRBV7-3 and TRBJ1-1, is GAGVSQTPSNKVTEKGKYVELRCDPISGHTALYWYRQSLGQGPEFLIYFQGTGAADDSGLPNDRFFAVRPEGSVSTLKIQRTERGDSAVYLCASSLLRDTEAFFGQGTRLTVV.

The rearrangement joins TRBV9 to TRBJ2-3; 12 nucleotides line up with TRBD2. CDR1 is SGDLS, CDR2 YYNGEE, per germline. This CDR3 spans 16 amino acids. Trimming removed 3 bases from V and 0 bases from J; junction bases left unmatched: 2. CDR3 protein: CASSETSGGSTDTQYF. DNA for the CDR3: TGTGCCAGCAGCGAGACTAGCGGGGGAAGCACAGATACGCAGTATTTT.

CDR3 region: CASSQDSVNYGYTF. CDR3 nucleotide sequence: TGTGCCAGCAGCCAAGATTCAGTTAACTATGGCTACACCTTC. This chain uses TRBV14 with TRBJ1-2; no clear D gene. V was trimmed by 0 bases and J by 1 base, leaving 6 bases between them. The CDR3 is 14 residues long. Germline loops: CDR1 SGHDN, CDR2 FVKESK.

This CDR3 reads CASSYQIQGGYGYTF. As DNA, the CDR3 is TGTGCCAGCAGTTACCAAATACAGGGAGGGTATGGCTACACCTTC. This chain uses TRBV6-5 with TRBJ1-2, with a weak D call TRBD1 (6 bases). V was cut by 2 bases and J by 5 bases, with 15 bases left in between. The V gene's germline CDR1 is MNHEY and CDR2 SVGAGI. The CDR3 extends over 15 amino acids.

The CDR3, as DNA: TGTGCCAGCAGTTTACGCCTGGACAGGGGAAAGTGGAATTCACCCCTCCACTTT. Its protein product is CASSLRLDRGKWNSPLHF. This sequence joins TRBV28 and TRBJ1-6; 9 bases fit TRBD1. Germline V lookup: CDR1 MDHEN, CDR2 SYDVKM. The CDR3 has 18 residues. V was clipped by 2 bases and J by 7 bases; unmatched bases: 12.

The CDR3 is CASSSGLSGANVLTF. Written as DNA, the CDR3 is TGTGCCAGCAGTTCAGGACTATCTGGGGCCAACGTCCTGACTTTC. J is TRBJ2-6 and V is TRBV27, with a possible D match to TRBD2 (6 bases). The CDR3 totals 15 residues. Trimming shortened V by 4 bases and J by 1 base, and 8 bases separated the two germline ends. Germline CDR1 reads MNHEY; CDR2 reads SMNVEV (reference sequence).

The V gene is TRBV28, the J gene TRBJ1-6; a possible D gene is TRBD1 (6 bases). The V end lost 9 bases, the J end lost 10 bases, and 10 bases lay between the germline ends. Germline CDR1 MDHEN, CDR2 SYDVKM. CDR3 length: 11 residues. CDR3 DNA sequence: TGTGCCAGGACAGGTTACTCACCCCTCCACTTT. It yields the protein CARTGYSPLHF.

The rearrangement joins TRBV4-1 to TRBJ2-1; 10 bases agree with TRBD1. Germline V gives CDR1 MGHRA, CDR2 YSYEKL. The V gene end was trimmed by 3 bases and the J gene end by 7 bases; junction bases not matched to a gene: 9. This CDR3 spans 16 amino acids. This chain's CDR3 is CASSHLQDRGMNEQFF. Written as DNA, the CDR3 is TGCGCCAGCAGCCATCTCCAGGACAGGGGGATGAATGAGCAGTTCTTC.

V usage is TRBV30 and J usage is TRBJ2-7; D might be TRBD2 (7 bases). CDR1 GTSNPN and CDR2 SVGIG come from the germline V gene (reference sequence). Trimming removed 0 bases from V and 0 bases from J, with 9 bases in between. This CDR3 has 14 residues. The CDR3 protein is CAWSVGGASYEQYF. The CDR3 DNA sequence: TGTGCCTGGAGTGTAGGGGGGGCCTCCTACGAGCAGTACTTC.

This clone has just one count. The V and J genes are TRBV4-3 and TRBJ2-7; TRBD1 matches 10 bases. Germline trimming cut 0 bases from V and 4 bases from J; bases unmatched to any gene: 6. Per the germline V gene, CDR1 is LGHNA and CDR2 is YSLEER. CDR3 length equals 16 residues. In DNA, the CDR3 is TGCGCCAGCAGCCAAGATCTAGGGGACAGGGGTTACGAGCAGTACTTC. It is translated as CASSQDLGDRGYEQYF.

The chain uses TRBV5-1 and TRBJ2-2; TRBD2 matches at 10 bases. The V segment lost 6 bases and the J segment 8 bases; nucleotides outside the gene matches: 7. From germline, CDR1 is SGHRS and CDR2 YFSETQ. This CDR3 has 14 residues. The CDR3 region is CASKREGISGELFF. The CDR3 nucleotides read TGCGCCAGCAAGCGGGAGGGAATCTCGGGGGAGCTGTTTTTT.

The chain links TRBV6-5 to TRBJ1-2; 9 bases match TRBD1. This CDR3 region has 15 residues. The V gene's germline CDR1 is MNHEY and CDR2 SVGAGI. Trimming took 6 bases from V and 5 from J; bases not matched to a gene: 10. CDR3 DNA sequence: TGTGCCAGCAGCCGGAGGCCGGGACAGGGTTATGGCTACACCTTC. Translating gives CASSRRPGQGYGYTF.

V is TRBV19 and J is TRBJ2-7; 10 bases agree with TRBD2. CDR1 and CDR2 (germline): LNHDA, SQIVND (reference sequence). CDR3 length: 15 residues. V lost 4 bases to trimming and J lost 3 bases; unmatched junction nucleotides: 6. CDR3 protein: CASSSGLAGVYEQYF. The DNA of the CDR3 is TGTGCCAGTAGTAGTGGTCTAGCGGGAGTCTACGAGCAGTACTTC.

This chain uses TRBV6-5 with TRBJ2-7; a weak D match, TRBD1 (6 bases). CDR1 is MNHEY and CDR2 is SVGAGI in the germline V gene. Trimming removed 6 bases at V and 3 bases at J, with 12 bases between. This CDR3 has 13 residues. As DNA, the CDR3 is TGTGCCAGCAGCCACACAGGGAACTACGAGCAGTACTTC. Its translation is CASSHTGNYEQYF.

The chain links TRBV15 to TRBJ2-7; 11 nucleotides agree with TRBD1. Germline lookup yields CDR1 LNHNV and CDR2 YYDKDF (reference sequence). The CDR3 runs 12 residues. After removal of 8 bases from V and 9 bases from J, the junction contained 6 bases not matched to a gene. CDR3 coding DNA: TGTGCCACCGGGGGACAGGGGGTCAGGCAGTACTTC. It yields the protein CATGGQGVRQYF.

The chain is built from TRBV19 and TRBJ2-6; 11 nucleotides agree with TRBD1. The J segment lost 1 base and the V segment lost 2 bases, leaving 4 bases of the junction unmatched. The CDR3 extends over 18 amino acids. Germline lookup yields CDR1 LNHDA and CDR2 SQIVND (reference sequence). The CDR3: CASSIRTGGASGANVLTF. CDR3 sequence (DNA): TGTGCCAGTAGTATACGGACAGGGGGCGCTTCTGGGGCCAACGTCCTGACTTTC.

This clone was observed a single time. The chain carries TRBV6-6 and TRBJ1-5, with D hard to call. Trimming removed 4 bases at V and 1 base at J, with 14 bases between. The CDR3 is 16 residues long. CDR1 is MNHNY, CDR2 SVGAGI, per germline (reference sequence). CDR3 nucleotides: TGTGCCAGCAGTTCAACCCCGCGGGCCAGCAATCAGCCCCAGCATTTT. Its translation is CASSSTPRASNQPQHF.

The genes are TRBV27 and TRBJ2-7; D possibly corresponds to TRBD2 (5 bases). Germline CDR1 and CDR2: MNHEY and SMNVEV (reference sequence). V was clipped by 0 bases and J by 1 base, with 10 bases between them. The CDR3 is made up of 15 amino acids. As DNA, the CDR3 is TGTGCCAGCAGTTTATCCCGGGGAAGTTCCTACGAGCAGTACTTC. This encodes CASSLSRGSSYEQYF.

This chain connects TRBV5-6 to TRBJ2-7; 7 positions agree with TRBD1. Germline values: CDR1 SGHDT, CDR2 YYEEEE. The V segment lost 0 bases and the J segment 5 bases; nucleotides outside the gene matches: 2. CDR3 length: 13 residues. CDR3 region: CASSLGQGNEQYF. The CDR3 coding sequence is TGTGCCAGCAGCTTGGGACAGGGCAACGAGCAGTACTTC. Drawing the rest from reference TRBV5-6 and TRBJ2-7, the complete variable domain is DAGVTQSPTHLIKTRGQQVTLRCSPKSGHDTVSWYQQALGQGPQFIFQYYEEEERQRGNFPDRFSGHQFPNYSSELNVNALLLGDSALYLCASSLGQGNEQYFGPGTRLTVT.

This clone has only one observation. The CDR3 protein is CASSFDARGIGDEQYF. The CDR3 DNA follows: TGTGCCAGCAGCTTCGACGCCAGGGGGATCGGGGACGAGCAGTACTTC. The chain recombines TRBV5-4 with TRBJ2-7; 7 positions match TRBD1. CDR3 length: 16 amino acids. J lost 5 bases, V lost 2 bases, and 13 bases had no gene match. Germline assignment: CDR1 SGHNT and CDR2 YYREEE (reference sequence).